The sample holds many counts of the clone carrying this T cell receptor (beta chain). This entry is derived from a study of spatial heterogeneity in lung cancer. At the level of the study: In raw reads, more than 8.5 appearances on average were recorded for each unique TCR and UMI combination.

TCRdb re-called the 5' RACE reads with MiXCR, one entry per CDR3 protein. Of approximately 2,200 distinct CDR3 sequences detected, around 11% appear once; the ten largest clones hold approximately 23%. V shed 6 bases, J shed 6 bases, and the junction held 10 bases outside the gene matches. There are 15 residues in the CDR3. Germline assignment: CDR1 LNHDA and CDR2 SQIVND (reference sequence). Stated time point: sample taken at primary tumor resection. Unsorted tumor, nontumor lung tissue or cryopreserved PBMC supplied the whole RNA. The sequence came from a male donor with early-stage non-small cell lung cancer. The sample consisted of normal lung tissue next to the tumor, taken at surgery. The V call is TRBV19, the J call TRBJ2-2, with 7 nucleotides matching TRBD2. The CDR3 spells CASRPSDRGAGELFF. CDR3 bases: TGTGCCAGTAGGCCTTCGGACCGGGGGGCCGGGGAGCTGTTTTTT.